A selection of T cell receptor beta chains follows, all from one sample in a study of shared clonotypes between healthy human individuals. The method was immunoSEQ multiplex PCR; TCRdb's version includes in-frame clones alone and lacks a portion of them. In the table there are some 2,000,000 clones, roughly 94% of which are singletons. The specimen sequenced was naive CD8+ T cells sorted from blood. The receptors here all came from a man aged 18-30 years in good health. The CDR3 runs from the conserved cysteine through the conserved F or W. D genes are given only for firm matches. Where a row states a size, it is once, few, many or the class of an expanded clone; other rows omit it.

v_call: TRBV10-1
d_call: TRBD2
j_call: TRBJ2-7
clone_size: once
cdr3_nt: TGCGCCAGCAGTGGGGGTCTGGGACTAGCGGGCCACGAGCAGTACTTC
cdr3_aa: CASSGGLGLAGHEQYF

v_call: TRBV4-3
d_call: .
j_call: TRBJ2-1
clone_size: .
cdr3_nt: TGCGCCAGCAGCCAAGATCTGTCCGTGCCCAGCTCCTACAATGAGCAGTTCTTC
cdr3_aa: CASSQDLSVPSSYNEQFF

v_call: TRBV9
d_call: .
j_call: TRBJ1-2
clone_size: once
cdr3_nt: TGTGCCAGCAGCGTAGGGACCCAGGTTTACCGTGGCTACACCTTC
cdr3_aa: CASSVGTQVYRGYTF

v_call: TRBV4-3
d_call: .
j_call: TRBJ2-7
clone_size: .
cdr3_nt: TGCGCCAGCAGCCAAGCTCAAGATGTCTCCGGGGAGCACTACGAGCAGTACTTC
cdr3_aa: CASSQAQDVSGEHYEQYF

v_call: TRBV2
d_call: .
j_call: TRBJ1-6
clone_size: .
cdr3_nt: TGTGCCAGCAGTGAAGGATCCTCCCCGGTAAATTCACCCCTCCACTTT
cdr3_aa: CASSEGSSPVNSPLHF

v_call: TRBV30
d_call: .
j_call: TRBJ2-3
clone_size: .
cdr3_nt: TGTGCCTGGAGTCCAGGGTCTAGCACAGATACGCAGTATTTT
cdr3_aa: CAWSPGSSTDTQYF

v_call: TRBV6-6
d_call: .
j_call: TRBJ2-2
clone_size: .
cdr3_nt: TGTGCCAGCAGTAACCAGGGAGCCGGGGAGCTGTTTTTT
cdr3_aa: CASSNQGAGELFF

v_call: TRBV27
d_call: TRBD2
j_call: TRBJ2-7
clone_size: .
cdr3_nt: TGTGCCAGCAGTTTATCGCTAGCGGGAGCCGAGCAGTACTTC
cdr3_aa: CASSLSLAGAEQYF

v_call: TRBV18
d_call: TRBD1
j_call: TRBJ1-1
clone_size: .
cdr3_nt: TGTGCCAGCTCACCTTCCCTCCTCGGGACAGGGGCCGTCGAAGCTTTCTTT
cdr3_aa: CASSPSLLGTGAVEAFF

v_call: TRBV6-6
d_call: .
j_call: TRBJ2-5
clone_size: .
cdr3_nt: TGTGCCAGCAGTTATCGAGAGACCCAGTACTTC
cdr3_aa: CASSYRETQYF

v_call: TRBV15
d_call: .
j_call: TRBJ1-2
clone_size: .
cdr3_nt: TGTGCCACCAGCAGAGATCGCGCTAAGGGAGCTAACTATGGCTACACCTTC
cdr3_aa: CATSRDRAKGANYGYTF

v_call: TRBV6-1
d_call: .
j_call: TRBJ1-4
clone_size: .
cdr3_nt: TGTGCCAGCAGTGAAGCGATGACTCTTAAACTGTTTTTT
cdr3_aa: CASSEAMTLKLFF

v_call: TRBV7-9
d_call: TRBD1
j_call: TRBJ2-5
clone_size: .
cdr3_nt: TGTGCCAGCAGCTTCCGGACAGGGGGCACAGAGACCCAGTACTTC
cdr3_aa: CASSFRTGGTETQYF

v_call: TRBV11-2
d_call: TRBD2
j_call: TRBJ2-5
clone_size: .
cdr3_nt: TGTGCCAGCAGCACTACTAGCGGGGGGCAAGAGACCCAGTACTTC
cdr3_aa: CASSTTSGGQETQYF

v_call: TRBV11-2
d_call: TRBD2
j_call: TRBJ2-1
clone_size: once
cdr3_nt: TGTGCCAGCAGCTTATTACTAGCGGTAACCTACAATGAGCAGTTCTTC
cdr3_aa: CASSLLLAVTYNEQFF

v_call: TRBV20-1
d_call: .
j_call: TRBJ2-3
clone_size: .
cdr3_nt: TGCAGTGCTAGAGGGGAAGATACGCAGTATTTT
cdr3_aa: CSARGEDTQYF

v_call: TRBV4-3
d_call: .
j_call: TRBJ2-1
clone_size: .
cdr3_nt: TGCGCCAGCAGCCAAGTAGCCGGTTACAATGAGCAGTTCTTC
cdr3_aa: CASSQVAGYNEQFF

v_call: TRBV27
d_call: .
j_call: TRBJ1-2
clone_size: .
cdr3_nt: TGTGCCAGCAGTTTGCGGCTTAACTATGGCTACACCTTC
cdr3_aa: CASSLRLNYGYTF

v_call: TRBV4-2
d_call: .
j_call: TRBJ2-2
clone_size: .
cdr3_nt: TGTGCCAGCAGCCAGGGAACCGGGACGGAATACACCGGGGAGCTGTTTTTT
cdr3_aa: CASSQGTGTEYTGELFF

v_call: TRBV29-1
d_call: TRBD1
j_call: TRBJ2-1
clone_size: .
cdr3_nt: TGCAGCGTTGAGCCAGGGGGTTACAATGAGCAGTTCTTC
cdr3_aa: CSVEPGGYNEQFF

v_call: TRBV6-6
d_call: TRBD1
j_call: TRBJ1-6
clone_size: once
cdr3_nt: TGTGCCAGCAGTGGCTCAGGACAGGGGGTTAATTCACCCCTCCACTTT
cdr3_aa: CASSGSGQGVNSPLHF

v_call: TRBV13
d_call: .
j_call: TRBJ1-2
clone_size: .
cdr3_nt: TGTGCCAGCAGCTTAGTTGTCGGTTCGGATGGCTACACCTTC
cdr3_aa: CASSLVVGSDGYTF

v_call: TRBV13
d_call: .
j_call: TRBJ1-1
clone_size: .
cdr3_nt: TGTGCCAGCAGCTTAAACAGGGCCGAAGCTTTCTTT
cdr3_aa: CASSLNRAEAFF

v_call: TRBV13
d_call: TRBD2
j_call: TRBJ2-7
clone_size: .
cdr3_nt: TGTGCCAGCAGCATTGGACTAGCGGGGGGTAGCTCCTACGAGCAGTACTTC
cdr3_aa: CASSIGLAGGSSYEQYF

v_call: TRBV6-5
d_call: .
j_call: TRBJ2-1
clone_size: .
cdr3_nt: TGTGCCAGCAGTGTGGGGTACAATGAGCAGTTCTTC
cdr3_aa: CASSVGYNEQFF

v_call: TRBV4-1
d_call: .
j_call: TRBJ2-5
clone_size: .
cdr3_nt: TGCGCCAGCAGCCAAGAGCTTAGCGGCATGCAAGAGACCCAGTACTTC
cdr3_aa: CASSQELSGMQETQYF

v_call: TRBV10-3
d_call: TRBD1
j_call: TRBJ2-3
clone_size: once
cdr3_nt: TGTGCCAGCAACGACAGGGGCAATGGCACAGATACGCAGTATTTT
cdr3_aa: CASNDRGNGTDTQYF

v_call: TRBV5-4
d_call: .
j_call: TRBJ2-7
clone_size: .
cdr3_nt: TGTGCCAGCAGCTTGGAGGCAGGGGCCCACGAGCAGTACTTC
cdr3_aa: CASSLEAGAHEQYF

v_call: TRBV27
d_call: .
j_call: TRBJ2-1
clone_size: .
cdr3_nt: TGTGCCAGCAGTTCCACAGGGTACGAGCAGTTCTTC
cdr3_aa: CASSSTGYEQFF